The 21 T cell receptor beta chains presented below share a single source sample, sequenced in a study of blood T cell repertoires in COVID-19. The data were produced by immunoSEQ multiplex PCR, yet TCRdb's version contains in-frame clones alone and is incomplete. The sample has 100,000 to 130,000 clones, 84% seen once. The sample was peripheral blood. Source of these receptors: a human donor in a cohort sampled during active COVID-19.

This sequence joins TRBV7-9 and TRBJ1-1; D perhaps matches TRBD1 (5 bases). Deletions cut 1 base from V and 3 bases from J, with 12 bases between. This CDR3 comprises 15 residues. From germline, CDR1 is SEHNR and CDR2 FQNEAQ (reference sequence). Here the CDR3 DNA reads TGTGCCAGCAGCTTAGGGTGGGGGGAATACACTGAAGCTTTCTTT. Its protein is CASSLGWGEYTEAFF.

The V call is TRBV4-3, the J call TRBJ2-3; D is unresolved. Germline values: CDR1 LGHNA, CDR2 YSLEER. The CDR3 is made up of 14 amino acids. V lost 4 bases and J lost 5, with 13 bases in between. The DNA of the CDR3 is TGCGCCAGCAGCCGACTGGCCACGGGAGATACGCAGTATTTT. It translates to CASSRLATGDTQYF.

The rearrangement joins TRBV6-5 to TRBJ2-4, with TRBD1 as a possible D gene (5 bases). V was clipped by 0 bases and J by 5 bases, with 5 bases between them. The CDR3 extends over 13 amino acids. Germline-derived CDR1 and CDR2 are MNHEY and SVGAGI. CDR3 sequence (DNA): TGTGCCAGCAGTTACTCGACAGAAAACATTCAGTACTTC. Translated, it gives CASSYSTENIQYF.

The CDR3: CASSPGGTGNTGELFF. CDR3 bases: TGTGCCAGCAGCCCGGGTGGGACAGGGAACACCGGGGAGCTGTTTTTT. This chain connects TRBV3-1 (or the pseudogene TRBV3-2) to TRBJ2-2, with 8 bases aligning to TRBD1. Germline values: CDR1 LGHDT, CDR2 YNNKEL (reference sequence). Trimming took 4 bases from V and 1 from J; bases not matched to a gene: 5. The CDR3 consists of 16 residues.

This chain uses TRBV27 with TRBJ1-1; tentative D call: TRBD1 (5 bases). V gave up 5 bases and J gave up 5 bases, with 18 bases separating them. Germline CDR1 and CDR2: MNHEY and SMNVEV (reference sequence). The CDR3 contains 15 residues. In DNA form, the CDR3 reads TGTGCCAGCAGTGTCATGGCAGGTGGGGGGACTGAAGCTTTCTTT. As protein: CASSVMAGGGTEAFF.

This rearrangement joins TRBV9 to TRBJ1-1, with 7 bases fitting TRBD1. The CDR3 consists of 15 residues. Germline V gene lookup returns CDR1 SGDLS and CDR2 YYNGEE. V lost 3 bases, J lost 5 bases, and 10 bases stayed unmatched. Here the CDR3 DNA reads TGTGCCAGCAGCGAACCAACAGGGGAGGTAACTGAAGCTTTCTTT. This encodes CASSEPTGEVTEAFF.

This chain joins TRBV28 and TRBJ2-3; tentative D call: TRBD2 (7 bases). This CDR3 region has 13 residues. The V end lost 7 bases, the J end lost 4 bases, and 12 bases lay between the germline ends. Germline CDR1 is MDHEN and CDR2 is SYDVKM. The CDR3, as DNA: TGTGCCAGCACTACGGGGGGCGCAGATACGCAGTATTTT. Its protein product is CASTTGGADTQYF.

This clone was seen only once. The chain combines TRBV9 with TRBJ1-1; no firm D call. This CDR3 is built from 15 residues. The V end was cut by 3 bases, the J end by 3 bases, with 15 bases between. Germline CDR1 and CDR2: SGDLS and YYNGEE. The CDR3 DNA reads TGTGCCAGCAGCGCTCTTGGGCGGACTGACACTGAAGCTTTCTTT. This translates into CASSALGRTDTEAFF.

V is TRBV7-9 and J is TRBJ2-7; D gene unclear. The V gene's germline CDR1 is SEHNR and CDR2 FQNEAQ (reference sequence). The CDR3 runs to 13 residues. The ends were cut back, 5 bases at V and 6 bases at J, with 14 bases in the middle. The CDR3 reads CASSLRYLSEQYF. The CDR3 DNA reads as TGTGCCAGCAGCCTACGATACTTGAGCGAGCAGTACTTC.

This chain uses TRBV18 with TRBJ2-6; possibly TRBD1 for D (6 bases). V was shortened by 3 bases and J by 4 bases, with 10 bases between the two germline ends. The V gene's germline CDR1 is KGHSH and CDR2 LQKENI. The CDR3 loop spans 15 amino acids. The chain's CDR3 is CASSPTGIGANVLTF. The CDR3 coding sequence is TGTGCCAGCTCACCCACAGGGATAGGGGCCAACGTCCTGACTTTC.

The J gene is TRBJ2-2, the V gene TRBV19, with 12 bases that match TRBD2. Looked up from germline, CDR1 is LNHDA and CDR2 is SQIVND (reference sequence). CDR3 size: 16 residues. V lost 3 bases and J lost 2; bases outside the gene matches: 1. Here the CDR3 DNA reads TGTGCCAGTAGTATTGGACTAGCGGGAAACACCGGGGAGCTGTTTTTT. It specifies CASSIGLAGNTGELFF.

The gene calls are TRBV12-5 and TRBJ2-5; 7 positions agree with TRBD1. Germline trimming cut 1 base from V and 5 bases from J; bases unmatched to any gene: 7. Per the germline V gene, CDR1 is LGHNT and CDR2 is FRNRAP. The CDR3 loop spans 15 amino acids. This chain's CDR3 is CASGLAPWTGETQYF. The DNA for the CDR3 is TGTGCTAGTGGTTTGGCCCCGTGGACAGGCGAGACCCAGTACTTC.

J is TRBJ2-7 and V is TRBV19, with D unclear. Per the germline V gene, CDR1 is LNHDA and CDR2 is SQIVND (reference sequence). Trimming left V 5 bases short and J 2 bases short, with 13 bases between. The CDR3 is made up of 14 amino acids. CDR3 loop: CASSFRHSPYEQYV. The CDR3 nucleotides read TGTGCCAGTAGTTTCCGACACTCACCCTACGAGCAGTACGTC.

This clone has only one observation. The rearrangement uses TRBV1 and TRBJ1-1. TRBV1 is shown as a pseudogene. The CDR3 contains 17 residues. CDR3: CTSSQDLSTRRHTEAFF. The DNA of the CDR3 is TGCACCAGCAGCCAAGATCTAAGTACTAGGCGGCACACTGAAGCTTTCTTT.

This clone has a single count. The V and J genes are TRBV6-6 and TRBJ2-1, with D possibly being TRBD2 (6 bases). The CDR3 contains 16 residues. V dropped 2 bases and J dropped 6 bases, with 17 bases sitting between them. Germline CDR1 reads MNHNY; CDR2 reads SVGAGI (reference sequence). CDR3 sequence reads: CASSYGRGRVFNEQFF. As DNA, the CDR3 is TGTGCCAGCAGTTACGGTCGGGGGAGAGTATTCAATGAGCAGTTCTTC.

The chain uses TRBV6-5 and TRBJ1-1, with D tentatively TRBD1 (6 bases). CDR1 is MNHEY and CDR2 is SVGAGI in the germline V gene. V lost 8 bases and J 0 bases, leaving 13 bases between the germline ends. This CDR3 region has 14 residues. The CDR3 loop is CASRPGVLNTEAFF. The DNA for the CDR3 is TGTGCCAGCCGTCCAGGGGTTTTGAACACTGAAGCTTTCTTT.

The rearrangement uses TRBV6-5 and TRBJ2-2; 7 bases line up with TRBD1. J was trimmed by 5 bases and V by 6 bases; bases with no gene match: 6. The CDR3 contains 14 residues. Per the germline V gene, CDR1 is MNHEY and CDR2 is SVGAGI. CDR3 nucleotide sequence: TGTGCCAGCAGCCCGGACAGGAGGACCGGGGAGCTGTTTTTT. Translating it yields CASSPDRRTGELFF.

The chain employs TRBV6-4 and TRBJ2-7; 7 nucleotides agree with TRBD2. CDR1 is MRHNA and CDR2 is SNTAGT in the germline V gene. Germline trimming cut 2 bases from V and 5 bases from J; bases unmatched to any gene: 6. This CDR3 has 14 residues. The chain's CDR3 is CASSDGGVWDEQYV. In nucleotides, the CDR3 is TGTGCCAGCAGTGACGGGGGGGTTTGGGACGAGCAGTACGTC.

This rearrangement joins TRBV5-1 to TRBJ2-7; possibly TRBD1 for D (6 bases). The germline V gene has CDR1 SGHRS and CDR2 YFSETQ. Trimming removed 4 bases from V and 2 bases from J, with 13 bases in between. The CDR3 is 14 amino acids. CDR3 nucleotide sequence: TGCGCCAGCAGCGGGCCAGGGGTACCCTACGAGCAGTACTTC. Protein: CASSGPGVPYEQYF.

A single count supports this clone. The chain combines TRBV9 with TRBJ2-1; the match to TRBD2 covers 7 bases. The trim removed 2 bases at V and 0 bases at J, leaving 8 bases unmatched. Germline V lookup: CDR1 SGDLS, CDR2 YYNGEE. The CDR3 is made up of 17 amino acids. CDR3 region: CASSVGGGTSSYNEQFF. As DNA, the CDR3 is TGTGCCAGCAGCGTGGGCGGGGGAACGAGCTCCTACAATGAGCAGTTCTTC. The whole variable domain, remainder taken from reference TRBV9 and TRBJ2-1, is DSGVTQTPKHLITATGQRVTLRCSPRSGDLSVYWYQQSLDQGLQFLIQYYNGEERAKGNILERFSAQQFPDLHSELNLSSLELGDSALYFCASSVGGGTSSYNEQFFGPGTRLTVL.

Turning to this clone: This same CDR3 is encoded by further DNA sequences in the sample. The CDR3 DNA sequence: TGCGCCAGCAGCCTAGCTAGCGGGAGCTCCTACAATGAGCAGTTCTTC. Its protein product is CASSLASGSSYNEQFF. V gene TRBV5-1 combines with J gene TRBJ2-1, with TRBD2 matching 10 bases. The ends lost 4 bases at V and 0 bases at J; junction bases unmatched: 4. The CDR3 has 16 residues. Germline V lookup: CDR1 SGHRS, CDR2 YFSETQ.